This T cell receptor beta chain was found in a study of prognosis after radiotherapy for stage I lung cancer. In the study overall: Each non-small cell lung cancer patient was deemed medically inoperable.

V was pared by 10 bases and J by 1 base, with 14 bases between. There are 15 residues in the CDR3. The germline V gene has CDR1 MNHEY and CDR2 SVGEGT. By two-round multiplex PCR, the TCR beta CDR3 was amplified from genomic DNA. Round-one PCR had primers specific to each TRBV and TRBJ gene. A single record per CDR3 protein comes from TCRdb applying MiXCR to the multiplex PCR reads. This table holds 20,000 to 25,000 distinct CDR3 sequences, around two fifths found once. The origin of this receptor is a donor older than 45 with non-small cell lung cancer. The sequences come from PBMCs, collected before or after stereotactic body radiation therapy (not recorded which). The gene calls are TRBV6-2 or TRBV6-3 and TRBJ1-6; D is unclear. DNA for the CDR3: TGTGCCATCATCCGGAGGGTGTCCTATAATTCACCCCTCCACTTT. This gives the protein CAIIRRVSYNSPLHF.